One and the same sample provided the 9 T cell receptor beta chains below, sequenced in a study of tumor and adjacent non-tumor tissue in lung cancer. This sample's RNA came from whole unsorted tissue. The normal lung tissue was taken more than 3 cm from the tumor edge. The library came from three nested PCR rounds adapted from ARM-PCR protocols. A single record per CDR3 protein comes from TCRdb applying MiXCR to the multiplex PCR reads. This table holds approximately 77,000 distinct CDR3 sequences, 80% to 90% found once. The material sequenced was distant non-tumor lung tissue. The receptors derive from a man aged 60-69 years with non-small cell lung cancer.

The J gene is TRBJ2-2, the V gene TRBV20-1; TRBD2 aligns across 10 bases. V lost 8 bases and J lost 6; bases outside the gene matches: 24. Germline lookup yields CDR1 DFQATT and CDR2 SNEGSKA (reference sequence). The CDR3 loop spans 19 amino acids. Here the CDR3 DNA reads TGCAGTTCTTATCACCCCGGGTCTAGCGGGAGAGCCGTGTCCGGGGAGCTGTTTTTT. Protein product: CSSYHPGSSGRAVSGELFF.

The rearrangement uses TRBV7-8 and TRBJ1-3; D gene ambiguous. CDR1 is SGHVS and CDR2 is FQNEAQ in the germline V gene. This CDR3 spans 16 amino acids. The germline V and J ends were trimmed by 0 bases and 0 bases, with 9 bases remaining between them. DNA for the CDR3: TGTGCCAGCAGCTTAGCACGGCAGTACTCTGGAAACACCATATATTTT. It yields the protein CASSLARQYSGNTIYF. The variable domain in full, with the rest retrieved from reference TRBV7-8 and TRBJ1-3, is GAGVSQSPRYKVAKRGQDVALRCDPISGHVSLFWYQQALGQGPEFLTYFQNEAQLDKSGLPSDRFFAERPEGSVSTLKIQRTQQEDSAVYLCASSLARQYSGNTIYFGEGSWLTVV.

This clonotype has more than one count but fewer than ten. A much more abundant neighbour one base away suggests this may be a read error. The chain combines TRBV28 with TRBJ1-6; 9 bases match TRBD1. After removal of 2 bases from V and 9 bases from J, the junction contained 5 bases not matched to a gene. Germline CDR1 MDHEN, CDR2 SYDVKM. This CDR3 has 15 amino acids. Here the CDR3 reads CASSLMGQGVSPLHF. For the CDR3, the DNA is TGTGCCAGCAGTTTAATGGGACAGGGTGTTTCACCCCTCCACTTT.

Comments on this clonotype: One end of the junction does not line up with germline, which may come from a read error. The V and J genes are TRBV4-2 and TRBJ2-5; 8 nucleotides agree with TRBD2. The CDR3 has 15 residues. The germline V gene has CDR1 LGHNA and CDR2 YNFKEQ. The CDR3 coding sequence is TGTACCAGCAGCCAAGATCGGGGGGGCCAGGAGATCCAGTACTTC. Residues: CTSSQDRGGQEIQYF.

The rearrangement uses TRBV11-2 and TRBJ1-1; D gene ambiguous. Trimming pared 10 bases from V and 11 bases from J, leaving 26 bases between. CDR3 length: 14 amino acids. Per germline, CDR1 SGHAT and CDR2 FQNNGV. The CDR3 DNA is TGTGCCATCAGTTTAGTCGGGAGAGGCACCGATGCTTTCTTT. Translated, it gives CAISLVGRGTDAFF.

Regarding this clonotype: An end of the junction differs from the germline gene, which may be a read error. The chain couples TRBV5-1 to TRBJ2-7; possible D gene TRBD2, 5 bases. CDR1 is SGHRS, CDR2 YFSETQ, per germline. The CDR3 consists of 14 residues. The CDR3 sequence: CTSSASLAGYEQYF. The CDR3 nucleotides read TGCACCAGCAGTGCCAGCCTGGCGGGCTACGAGCAGTACTTC. The full variable domain, in which reference TRBV5-1 and TRBJ2-7 provide the parts outside the CDR3, is KAGVTQTPRYLIKTRGQQVTLSCSPISGHRSVSWYQQTPGQGLQFLFEYFSETQRNKGNFPGRFSGRQFSNSRSEMNVSTLELGDSALYLCTSSASLAGYEQYFGPGTRLTVT.

This clonotype was counted ten times or more. The chain combines TRBV6-6 with TRBJ1-6, with 8 bases that match TRBD1. The CDR3 is made up of 15 amino acids. The J segment lost 7 bases and the V segment lost 2 bases, leaving 4 bases of the junction unmatched. Germline-derived CDR1 and CDR2 are MNHNY and SVGAGI (reference sequence). The CDR3 protein is CASSYRTGSNSPLHF. The CDR3 DNA reads TGTGCCAGCAGTTACCGGACAGGGTCCAATTCACCCCTCCACTTT.

This clonotype was recorded once. A much larger clonotype is one base distant, so this may be a read error. V gene TRBV5-4 combines with J gene TRBJ2-2; possibly TRBD2 for D (5 bases). Germline CDR1 SGHNT, CDR2 YYREEE (reference sequence). CDR3 length: 15 amino acids. CDR3: CDSSLGGRDTGELFF. Here the CDR3 DNA reads TGTGACAGCAGCTTGGGCGGGCGGGACACCGGGGAGCTGTTTTTT.

This clonotype is a singleton in its sample. At one boundary the junction diverges from the germline segment, which might be a read error. The V gene is TRBV20-1, the J gene TRBJ1-1; TRBD1 is a possible D gene (5 bases). Germline V gene lookup returns CDR1 DFQATT and CDR2 SNEGSKA (reference sequence). The CDR3 covers 13 residues. CDR3 protein: CSAQIPPGTGAFF. CDR3 sequence (DNA): TGCAGTGCCCAAATCCCACCGGGGACTGGAGCTTTCTTT.